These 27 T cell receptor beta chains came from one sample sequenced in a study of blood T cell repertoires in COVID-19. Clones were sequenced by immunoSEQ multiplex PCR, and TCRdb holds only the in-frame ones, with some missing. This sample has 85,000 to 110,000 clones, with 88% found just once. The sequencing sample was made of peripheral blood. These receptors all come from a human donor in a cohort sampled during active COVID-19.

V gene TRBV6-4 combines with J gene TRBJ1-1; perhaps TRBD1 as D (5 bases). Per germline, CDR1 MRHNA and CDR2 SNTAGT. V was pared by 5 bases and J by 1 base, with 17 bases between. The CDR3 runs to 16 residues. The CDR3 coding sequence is TGTGCCAGCAGTCTAGATGCGGGACTTCCGAACACTGAAGCTTTCTTT. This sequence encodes CASSLDAGLPNTEAFF.

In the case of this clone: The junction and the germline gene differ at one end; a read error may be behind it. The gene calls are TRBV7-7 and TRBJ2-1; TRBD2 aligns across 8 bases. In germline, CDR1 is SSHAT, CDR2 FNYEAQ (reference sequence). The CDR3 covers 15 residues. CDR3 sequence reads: CASSSGLGSVDEQFF. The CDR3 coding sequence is TGTGCTAGCAGCTCGGGACTAGGCTCGGTCGATGAGCAGTTCTTC. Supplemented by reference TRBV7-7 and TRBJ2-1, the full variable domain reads GAGVSQSPRYKVTKRGQDVTLRCDPISSHATLYWYQQALGQGPEFLTYFNYEAQPDKSGLPSDRFSAERPEGSISTLTIQRTEQRDSAMYRCASSSGLGSVDEQFFGPGTRLTVL.

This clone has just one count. The CDR3 spells CAWTKATAPNTEAFF. CDR3 nucleotide sequence: TGTGCCTGGACTAAAGCGACAGCGCCGAACACTGAAGCTTTCTTT. The chain uses TRBV30 and TRBJ1-1, with TRBD1 as a possible D gene (5 bases). The V gene's germline CDR1 is GTSNPN and CDR2 SVGIG (reference sequence). V lost 4 bases, J lost 1 base, and 16 bases lay in between. This CDR3 has 15 residues.

The CDR3 loop is CASSLGSGVLPDTQYF. CDR3 in DNA: TGTGCCAGCAGCCTAGGATCCGGGGTTCTCCCAGATACGCAGTATTTT. The chain employs TRBV3-1 (or the pseudogene TRBV3-2) and TRBJ2-3, with D tentatively TRBD2 (5 bases). The CDR3 covers 16 residues. V gave up 4 bases and J gave up 4 bases, with 18 bases separating them. Germline V CDR1 and CDR2: LGHDT, YNNKEL (reference sequence).

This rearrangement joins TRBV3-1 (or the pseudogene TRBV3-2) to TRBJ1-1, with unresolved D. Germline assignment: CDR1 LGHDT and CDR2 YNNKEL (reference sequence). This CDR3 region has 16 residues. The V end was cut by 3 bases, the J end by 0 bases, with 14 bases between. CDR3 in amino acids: CASSQGDRELNTEAFF. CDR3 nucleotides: TGTGCCAGCAGCCAGGGCGACCGGGAGCTGAACACTGAAGCTTTCTTT.

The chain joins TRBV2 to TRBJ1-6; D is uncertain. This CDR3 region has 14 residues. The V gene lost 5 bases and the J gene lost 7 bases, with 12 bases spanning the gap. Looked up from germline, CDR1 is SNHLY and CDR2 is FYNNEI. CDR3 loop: CASSRSGSNSPLHF. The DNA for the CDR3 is TGTGCCAGCAGTCGATCCGGGTCAAATTCACCCCTCCACTTT.

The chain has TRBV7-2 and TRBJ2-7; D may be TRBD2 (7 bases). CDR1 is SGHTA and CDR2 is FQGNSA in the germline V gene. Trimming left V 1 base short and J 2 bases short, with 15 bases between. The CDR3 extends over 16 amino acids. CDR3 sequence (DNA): TGTGCCAGCAGCTTAGGCCCCCTCGGGGGGCCCTACGAGCAGTACTTC. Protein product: CASSLGPLGGPYEQYF.

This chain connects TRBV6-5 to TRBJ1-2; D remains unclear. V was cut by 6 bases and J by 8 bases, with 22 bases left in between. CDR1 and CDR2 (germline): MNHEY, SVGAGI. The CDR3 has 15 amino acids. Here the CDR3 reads CASRDVGFYPGGYTF. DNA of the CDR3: TGTGCCAGCAGAGACGTGGGCTTCTACCCGGGGGGCTACACCTTC.

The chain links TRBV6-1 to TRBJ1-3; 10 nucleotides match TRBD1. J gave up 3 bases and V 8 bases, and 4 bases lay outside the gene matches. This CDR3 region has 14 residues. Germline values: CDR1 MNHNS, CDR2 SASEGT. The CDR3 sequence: CASRGQGNGNTIYF. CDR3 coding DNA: TGTGCCAGCCGGGGACAGGGGAATGGAAACACCATATATTTT.

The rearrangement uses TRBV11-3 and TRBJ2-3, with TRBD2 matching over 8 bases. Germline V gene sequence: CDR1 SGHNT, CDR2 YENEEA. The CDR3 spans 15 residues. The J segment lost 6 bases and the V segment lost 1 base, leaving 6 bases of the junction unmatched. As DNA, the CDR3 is TGTGCCAGCAGCTTAGGGGGGACTAGAGGTGATACGCAGTATTTT. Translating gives CASSLGGTRGDTQYF.

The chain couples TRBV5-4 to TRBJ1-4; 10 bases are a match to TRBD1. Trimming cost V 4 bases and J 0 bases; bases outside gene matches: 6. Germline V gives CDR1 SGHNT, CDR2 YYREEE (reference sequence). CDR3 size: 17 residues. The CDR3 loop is CASSPTGGTTTNEKLFF. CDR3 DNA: TGTGCCAGCAGCCCGACAGGGGGCACGACAACTAATGAAAAACTGTTTTTT.

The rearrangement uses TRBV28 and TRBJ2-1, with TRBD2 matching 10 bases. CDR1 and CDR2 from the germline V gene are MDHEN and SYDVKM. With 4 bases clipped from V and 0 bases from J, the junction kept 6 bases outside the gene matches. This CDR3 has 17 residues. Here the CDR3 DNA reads TGTGCCAGCAGTTCCTCCAGACTAGCGGGCTCCTACAATGAGCAGTTCTTC. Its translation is CASSSSRLAGSYNEQFF. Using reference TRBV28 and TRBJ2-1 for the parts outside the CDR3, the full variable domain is DVKVTQSSRYLVKRTGEKVFLECVQDMDHENMFWYRQDPGLGLRLIYFSYDVKMKEKGDIPEGYSVSREKKERFSLILESASTNQTSMYLCASSSSRLAGSYNEQFFGPGTRLTVL.

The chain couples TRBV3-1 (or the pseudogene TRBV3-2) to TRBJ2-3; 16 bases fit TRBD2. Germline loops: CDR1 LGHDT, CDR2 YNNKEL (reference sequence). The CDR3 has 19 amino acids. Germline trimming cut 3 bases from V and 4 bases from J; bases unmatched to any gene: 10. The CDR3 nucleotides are TGTGCCAGCAGCCAGACTATCGGGACTAGCGGGAGGGGGTCAGATACGCAGTATTTT. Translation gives CASSQTIGTSGRGSDTQYF.

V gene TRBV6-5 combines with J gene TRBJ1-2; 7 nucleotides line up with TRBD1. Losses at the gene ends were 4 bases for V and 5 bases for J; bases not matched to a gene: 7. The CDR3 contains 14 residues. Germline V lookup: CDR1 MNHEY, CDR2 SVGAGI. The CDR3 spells CASSSSGQKYGYTF. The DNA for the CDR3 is TGTGCCAGCAGTTCCTCGGGACAGAAGTATGGCTACACCTTC.

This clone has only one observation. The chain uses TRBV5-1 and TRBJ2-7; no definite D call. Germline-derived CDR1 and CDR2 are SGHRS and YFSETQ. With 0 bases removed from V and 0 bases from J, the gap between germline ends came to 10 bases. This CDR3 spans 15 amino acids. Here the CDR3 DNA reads TGCGCCAGCAGCTTGGATTCACCGAGCTCCTACGAGCAGTACTTC. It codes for CASSLDSPSSYEQYF.

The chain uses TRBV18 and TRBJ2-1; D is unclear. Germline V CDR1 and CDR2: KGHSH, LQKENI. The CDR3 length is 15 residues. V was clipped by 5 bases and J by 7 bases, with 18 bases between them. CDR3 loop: CASSSLKVPRNEQFF. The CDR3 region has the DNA TGTGCCAGCTCATCGTTAAAAGTCCCGAGGAATGAGCAGTTCTTC.

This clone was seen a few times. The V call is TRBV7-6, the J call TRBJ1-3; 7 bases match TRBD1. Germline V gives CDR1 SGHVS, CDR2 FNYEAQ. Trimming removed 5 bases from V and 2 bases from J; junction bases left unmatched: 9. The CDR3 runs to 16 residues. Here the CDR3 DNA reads TGTGCCAGCAGCCCTAAGCGACAGGGTACTGGAAACACCATATATTTT. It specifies CASSPKRQGTGNTIYF.

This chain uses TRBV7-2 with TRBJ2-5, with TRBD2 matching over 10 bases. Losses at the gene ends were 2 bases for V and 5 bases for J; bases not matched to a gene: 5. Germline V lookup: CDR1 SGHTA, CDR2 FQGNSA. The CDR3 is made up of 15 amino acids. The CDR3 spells CASSLSGTSVETQYF. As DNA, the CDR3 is TGTGCCAGCAGCTTATCAGGGACTAGCGTGGAGACCCAGTACTTC.

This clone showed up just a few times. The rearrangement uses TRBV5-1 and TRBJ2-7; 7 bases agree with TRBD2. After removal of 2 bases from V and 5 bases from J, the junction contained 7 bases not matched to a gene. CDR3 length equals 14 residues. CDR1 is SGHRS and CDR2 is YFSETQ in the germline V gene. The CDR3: CASSFGAGENEQYF. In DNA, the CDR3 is TGCGCCAGCAGCTTTGGGGCGGGAGAGAACGAGCAGTACTTC.

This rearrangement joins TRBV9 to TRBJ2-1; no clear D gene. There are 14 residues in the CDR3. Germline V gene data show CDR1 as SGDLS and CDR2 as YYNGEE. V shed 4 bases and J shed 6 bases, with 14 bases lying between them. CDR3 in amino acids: CASSWASLPNEQFF. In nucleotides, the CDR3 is TGTGCCAGCAGCTGGGCGTCCCTCCCCAATGAGCAGTTCTTC.

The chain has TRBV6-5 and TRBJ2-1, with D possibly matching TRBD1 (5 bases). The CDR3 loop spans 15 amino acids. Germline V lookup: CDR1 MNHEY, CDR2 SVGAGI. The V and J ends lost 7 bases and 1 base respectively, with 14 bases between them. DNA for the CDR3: TGTGCCAGCACCAAGAGTGGGGCTTCCTACAATGAGCAGTTCTTC. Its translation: CASTKSGASYNEQFF.

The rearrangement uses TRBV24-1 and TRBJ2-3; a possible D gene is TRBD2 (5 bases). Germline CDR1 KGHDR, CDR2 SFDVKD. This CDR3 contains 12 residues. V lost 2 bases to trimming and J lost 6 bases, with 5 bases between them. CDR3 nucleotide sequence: TGTGCCACCAGTGATTCGGGGGATACGCAGTATTTT. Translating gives CATSDSGDTQYF.

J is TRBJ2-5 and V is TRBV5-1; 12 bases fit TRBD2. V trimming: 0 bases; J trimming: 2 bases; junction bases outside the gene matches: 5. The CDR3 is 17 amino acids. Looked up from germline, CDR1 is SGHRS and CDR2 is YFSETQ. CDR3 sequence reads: CASSLGLAGVGQETQYF. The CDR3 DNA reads TGCGCCAGCAGCTTGGGACTAGCGGGGGTTGGGCAAGAGACCCAGTACTTC. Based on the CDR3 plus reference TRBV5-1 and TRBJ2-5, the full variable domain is KAGVTQTPRYLIKTRGQQVTLSCSPISGHRSVSWYQQTPGQGLQFLFEYFSETQRNKGNFPGRFSGRQFSNSRSEMNVSTLELGDSALYLCASSLGLAGVGQETQYFGPGTRLLVL.

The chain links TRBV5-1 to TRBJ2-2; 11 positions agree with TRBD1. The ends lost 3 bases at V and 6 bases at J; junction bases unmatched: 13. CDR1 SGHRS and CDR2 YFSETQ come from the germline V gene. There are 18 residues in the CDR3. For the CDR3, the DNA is TGCGCCAGCAGCTCCCACGGACAGGGGGCGAGTGGGGCCGGGGAGCTGTTTTTT. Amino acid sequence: CASSSHGQGASGAGELFF.

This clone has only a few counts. The CDR3 spells CASQDTYGYEQYF. CDR3 nucleotide sequence: TGTGCCAGTCAAGACACCTACGGTTACGAGCAGTACTTC. The chain combines TRBV19 with TRBJ2-7; D gene unclear. Trimming took 8 bases from V and 4 from J, leaving 15 bases between them. The CDR3 is made up of 13 amino acids. The germline gives CDR1 LNHDA, CDR2 SQIVND (reference sequence).

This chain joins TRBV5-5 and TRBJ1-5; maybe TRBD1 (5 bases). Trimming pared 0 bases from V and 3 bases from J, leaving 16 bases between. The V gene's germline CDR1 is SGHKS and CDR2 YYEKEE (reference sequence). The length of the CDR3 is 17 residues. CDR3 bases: TGTGCCAGCAGCTTGGCACCCCCCGACAGCTACAATCAGCCCCAGCATTTT. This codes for CASSLAPPDSYNQPQHF.

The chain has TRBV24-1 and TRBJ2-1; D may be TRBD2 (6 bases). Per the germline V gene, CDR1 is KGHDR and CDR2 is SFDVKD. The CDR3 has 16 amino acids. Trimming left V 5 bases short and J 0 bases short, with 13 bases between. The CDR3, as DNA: TGTGCCACCAGTGCGTATGGAGGGAGCTCCTACAATGAGCAGTTCTTC. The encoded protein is CATSAYGGSSYNEQFF.